Below are 10 T cell receptor beta chains sequenced from a single sample in a study of cytomegalovirus exposure and HLA in healthy donors. PCR used 60 Vbeta primers and 13 Jbeta primers. Using immunoSEQ multiplex PCR, the repertoire was profiled, and TCRdb retains in-frame clones only, with some absent. The listing contains nearly 200,000 clones. The material sequenced was PBMCs. Receptors were obtained from a boy younger than 18 in good health and CMV-seronegative.

The chain is built from TRBV28 and TRBJ1-3, with 9 bases aligning to TRBD1. The CDR3 covers 19 residues. V lost 1 base, J lost 2 bases, and 12 bases stayed unmatched. Looked up from germline, CDR1 is MDHEN and CDR2 is SYDVKM. CDR3 protein: CASSLSSIRRTGAGNTIYF. CDR3 bases: TGTGCCAGCAGTTTATCTAGCATTAGACGGACAGGGGCTGGAAACACCATATATTTT.

The rearrangement uses TRBV4-1 and TRBJ2-3, with a possible D match to TRBD1 (6 bases). CDR1 and CDR2 from the germline V gene are MGHRA and YSYEKL. Trimming took off 3 bases at V and 5 bases at J, with 21 bases between the two ends. The CDR3 runs to 17 residues. The CDR3: CASSQAGSRGEIDTQYF. In DNA, the CDR3 is TGCGCCAGCAGCCAGGCCGGGTCCAGGGGAGAAATAGATACGCAGTATTTT.

The genes are TRBV2 and TRBJ2-6; perhaps TRBD1 as D (6 bases). The length of the CDR3 is 17 residues. Germline-derived CDR1 and CDR2 are SNHLY and FYNNEI. Trimming took off 6 bases at V and 1 base at J, with 16 bases between the two ends. CDR3 in DNA: TGTGCCAGCAGCAATGACAGGTATCCTTCTGGGGCCAACGTCCTGACTTTC. Its protein is CASSNDRYPSGANVLTF.

The CDR3: CASSSQGGLVDTQYF. The CDR3 DNA follows: TGTGCCAGCAGCTCACAGGGGGGGCTGGTAGATACGCAGTATTTT. V is TRBV13 and J is TRBJ2-3, with D maybe TRBD1 (8 bases). Trimming left V 4 bases short and J 5 bases short, with 16 bases between. Looked up from germline, CDR1 is PRHDT and CDR2 is FYEKMQ (reference sequence). This CDR3 is built from 15 residues.

V and J are TRBV19 and TRBJ1-5; D gene unclear. The germline CDR1 and CDR2 sequences are LNHDA and SQIVND (reference sequence). Trimming shortened V by 7 bases and J by 5 bases, and 12 bases separated the two germline ends. The CDR3 loop spans 13 amino acids. CDR3 residues: CASNPRLDQPQHF. The CDR3 bases are TGTGCCAGTAACCCCCGGCTAGATCAGCCCCAGCATTTT.

The chain is built from TRBV9 and TRBJ2-1, with D perhaps matching TRBD1 (5 bases). The CDR3 has 11 amino acids. Per the germline V gene, CDR1 is SGDLS and CDR2 is YYNGEE. The ends were cut back, 4 bases at V and 8 bases at J, with 7 bases in the middle. Here the CDR3 reads CASSPGYEQFF. The CDR3 DNA follows: TGTGCCAGCAGCCCAGGGTATGAGCAGTTCTTC. The full variable domain, with the rest looked up from reference TRBV9 and TRBJ2-1, is DSGVTQTPKHLITATGQRVTLRCSPRSGDLSVYWYQQSLDQGLQFLIQYYNGEERAKGNILERFSAQQFPDLHSELNLSSLELGDSALYFCASSPGYEQFFGPGTRLTVL.

The CDR3 loop reads CAWSIGGSSYEQYF. CDR3 DNA: TGTGCCTGGAGTATTGGGGGCAGCTCCTACGAGCAGTACTTC. The V gene is TRBV30, the J gene TRBJ2-7, with D possibly TRBD1 on 6 matching bases. Germline CDR1 reads GTSNPN; CDR2 reads SVGIG (reference sequence). With 2 bases removed from V and 0 bases from J, the gap between germline ends came to 11 bases. This CDR3 comprises 14 residues.

The chain links TRBV11-2 to TRBJ1-5; D is uncertain. CDR1 and CDR2 (germline): SGHAT, FQNNGV. With 1 base removed from V and 2 bases from J, the gap between germline ends came to 3 bases. The length of the CDR3 is 13 residues. The CDR3 loop reads CASSLAGNQPQHF. CDR3 nucleotides: TGTGCCAGCAGCTTAGCAGGCAATCAGCCCCAGCATTTT.

V and J are TRBV30 and TRBJ1-1, with a weak D call TRBD1 (5 bases). This CDR3 has 11 amino acids. Trimming removed 7 bases at V and 5 bases at J, with 11 bases between. CDR1 is GTSNPN, CDR2 SVGIG, per germline (reference sequence). This CDR3 reads CASGVVTEAFF. CDR3 bases: TGTGCCTCGGGGGTCGTGACTGAAGCTTTCTTT.

The rearrangement joins TRBV27 to TRBJ1-2; D is undetermined. Germline CDR1 and CDR2: MNHEY and SMNVEV (reference sequence). The V end was cut by 3 bases, the J end by 4 bases, with 9 bases between. There are 13 residues in the CDR3. The CDR3 reads CASSFQGSYGYTF. The CDR3 DNA follows: TGTGCCAGCAGTTTTCAAGGGAGCTATGGCTACACCTTC.